These 20 T cell receptor beta chains originate from one sample sequenced in a study of shared clonotypes between healthy human individuals. Naive CD8 cells comprised CD45RO-negative, CCR7-positively selected cells, excluding terminally differentiated effector memory CD45RA+ cells. Repertoires were generated with immunoSEQ multiplex PCR, while TCRdb's copy carries only in-frame clones and drops some. The sample records around 1.9 million clones, 85% to 95% being singletons. The specimen was naive CD8+ T cells from PBMCs. Receptor source: a young man in good health. Some clones in this sample may be carry-over from other donors' samples.

The chain carries TRBV28 and TRBJ2-3, with 9 positions matching TRBD1. CDR1 is MDHEN and CDR2 is SYDVKM in the germline V gene. The CDR3 length is 14 residues. The ends lost 6 bases at V and 6 bases at J; junction bases unmatched: 7. The CDR3 loop is CASRWGQGSDTQYF. For the CDR3, the DNA is TGTGCCAGCAGATGGGGACAGGGTTCCGATACGCAGTATTTT.

This sequence joins TRBV5-1 and TRBJ2-7; TRBD2 matches at 7 bases. CDR3 length: 15 residues. Germline CDR1 SGHRS, CDR2 YFSETQ. Germline trimming cut 4 bases from V and 1 base from J; bases unmatched to any gene: 8. Here the CDR3 DNA reads TGCGCCAGCAGCCCATCGGGACTACGATCCTACGAGCAGTACTTC. Its protein is CASSPSGLRSYEQYF.

This chain links TRBV4-1 with TRBJ1-4; a possible D gene is TRBD1 (6 bases). Between the trimmed V and J ends, which lost 3 bases and 6 bases, there was a span of 11 bases. This CDR3 contains 14 residues. Germline V gene sequence: CDR1 MGHRA, CDR2 YSYEKL. The CDR3 DNA sequence: TGCGCCAGCAGCCACCCCGGGACATATGAAAAACTGTTTTTT. This gives the protein CASSHPGTYEKLFF.

CDR3 loop: CASRTSGRATDTQYF. DNA for the CDR3: TGTGCCAGCAGGACTAGCGGGAGGGCCACAGATACGCAGTATTTT. The chain recombines TRBV25-1 with TRBJ2-3; 14 bases map to TRBD2. J gave up 2 bases and V 6 bases, and 1 base lay outside the gene matches. The length of the CDR3 is 15 residues. CDR1 and CDR2 from the germline V gene are MGHDK and SYGVNS.

V is TRBV5-1 and J is TRBJ2-2; D gene unclear. CDR1 and CDR2 from the germline V gene are SGHRS and YFSETQ. The CDR3 length is 15 residues. Trimming left V 0 bases short and J 9 bases short, with 15 bases between. Here the CDR3 DNA reads TGCGCCAGCAGCTTGGTGTCTCCACCCAGCCGGGAGCTGTTTTTT. It encodes CASSLVSPPSRELFF.

The rearrangement joins TRBV19 to TRBJ2-1, with no clear D. V lost 3 bases and J lost 5, with 8 bases in between. The CDR3 extends over 13 amino acids. CDR1 and CDR2 (germline): LNHDA, SQIVND (reference sequence). CDR3 protein: CASSITWNNEQFF. CDR3 sequence (DNA): TGTGCCAGTAGTATTACCTGGAACAATGAGCAGTTCTTC.

This rearrangement joins TRBV19 to TRBJ2-2; 9 nucleotides match TRBD2. Germline CDR1 reads LNHDA; CDR2 reads SQIVND (reference sequence). J gave up 14 bases and V 5 bases, and 15 bases lay outside the gene matches. CDR3 length: 15 amino acids. The CDR3 DNA sequence: TGTGCCAGTAGTGTATACCCCCAGGTAGCGGGAGATCTGTTTTTT. Its protein is CASSVYPQVAGDLFF.

The rearrangement joins TRBV5-4 to TRBJ2-7; 12 bases are shared with TRBD2. The ends lost 2 bases at V and 7 bases at J; junction bases unmatched: 10. The CDR3 has 16 residues. Germline assignment: CDR1 SGHNT and CDR2 YYREEE (reference sequence). Here the CDR3 reads CASSLLLAGGPGEQYF. The CDR3 bases are TGTGCCAGCAGCTTACTTCTAGCGGGAGGGCCGGGGGAGCAGTACTTC.

The rearrangement uses TRBV18 and TRBJ2-7; TRBD2 aligns across 16 bases. The V gene end was trimmed by 3 bases and the J gene end by 2 bases; junction bases not matched to a gene: 7. Per the germline V gene, CDR1 is KGHSH and CDR2 is LQKENI. The CDR3 is 18 residues long. The CDR3 region is CASSPPTGTSGRAYEQYF. The CDR3 nucleotides read TGTGCCAGCTCACCGCCAACCGGGACTAGCGGGAGGGCCTACGAGCAGTACTTC.

V is TRBV5-4 and J is TRBJ2-2, with 12 nucleotides matching TRBD2. The CDR3 is 16 amino acids. V dropped 3 bases and J dropped 6; count of bases not matched to a gene: 6. Germline V gene sequence: CDR1 SGHNT, CDR2 YYREEE (reference sequence). The CDR3 DNA is TGTGCCAGCAGCTCGCTAGCGGGAGGGCCTCCCGGGGAGCTGTTTTTT. Its translation is CASSSLAGGPPGELFF.

V and J are TRBV1 and TRBJ1-4; TRBD1, the D gene given by the table, was not confirmed from the DNA. TRBV1 is termed a pseudogene. The CDR3 spans 20 residues. CDR3 sequence: CTSSSHRDRAHTTTNEKLFF. Written as DNA, the CDR3 is TGCACCAGCAGTTCTCACCGGGACAGGGCCCATACCACAACTAATGAAAAACTGTTTTTT.

The chain carries TRBV19 and TRBJ2-3, with TRBD1 matching over 8 bases. This CDR3 is built from 15 residues. Germline CDR1 and CDR2: LNHDA and SQIVND (reference sequence). Trimming at V came to 7 bases and at J to 1 base, leaving 7 bases not matched to a gene. CDR3 coding DNA: TGTGCCAGTAATATGGACAGGGCTGGCACAGATACGCAGTATTTT. It specifies CASNMDRAGTDTQYF.

This clone was seen once. The chain combines TRBV13 with TRBJ1-4, with a possible D match to TRBD1 (6 bases). V lost 0 bases, J lost 7 bases, and 9 bases lay in between. Germline V lookup: CDR1 PRHDT, CDR2 FYEKMQ (reference sequence). This CDR3 has 14 amino acids. The CDR3 sequence: CASSLGPGAEKLFF. The CDR3 region has the DNA TGTGCCAGCAGCTTAGGTCCAGGGGCTGAAAAACTGTTTTTT.

The chain has TRBV19 and TRBJ2-2, with unresolved D. CDR1 LNHDA and CDR2 SQIVND come from the germline V gene (reference sequence). This CDR3 contains 13 residues. The V and J ends lost 2 bases and 5 bases respectively, with 6 bases between them. This CDR3 reads CASSIRETGELFF. CDR3 in DNA: TGTGCCAGTAGTATAAGAGAGACCGGGGAGCTGTTTTTT. The full variable domain, with the rest looked up from reference TRBV19 and TRBJ2-2, is DGGITQSPKYLFRKEGQNVTLSCEQNLNHDAMYWYRQDPGQGLRLIYYSQIVNDFQKGDIAEGYSVSREKKESFPLTVTSAQKNPTAFYLCASSIRETGELFFGEGSRLTVL.

V and J are TRBV27 and TRBJ2-7, with 8 bases aligning to TRBD2. This CDR3 comprises 16 residues. The trim removed 3 bases at V and 0 bases at J, leaving 7 bases unmatched. Germline assignment: CDR1 MNHEY and CDR2 SMNVEV (reference sequence). Here the CDR3 reads CASSFSAGVSSYEQYF. DNA for the CDR3: TGTGCCAGCAGTTTCTCAGCGGGGGTTAGCTCCTACGAGCAGTACTTC.

The chain has TRBV11-2 and TRBJ2-7, with 10 nucleotides matching TRBD2. In germline, CDR1 is SGHAT, CDR2 FQNNGV. J gave up 1 base and V 4 bases, and 4 bases lay outside the gene matches. The CDR3 loop spans 15 amino acids. The CDR3 spells CASSSGTSVSYEQYF. The CDR3 DNA sequence: TGTGCCAGCAGCTCCGGGACTAGCGTTTCCTACGAGCAGTACTTC. Supplemented by reference TRBV11-2 and TRBJ2-7, the full variable domain reads EAGVAQSPRYKIIEKRQSVAFWCNPISGHATLYWYQQILGQGPKLLIQFQNNGVVDDSQLPKDRFSAERLKGVDSTLKIQPAKLEDSAVYLCASSSGTSVSYEQYFGPGTRLTVT.

DNA for the CDR3: TGTGCCAGCAGTCCCCAGGGAGTCGGGCCTGAAGCTTTCTTT. Translated: CASSPQGVGPEAFF. This chain links TRBV6-5 with TRBJ1-1; possible D gene TRBD1, 5 bases. The CDR3 is made up of 14 amino acids. Germline CDR1 is MNHEY and CDR2 is SVGAGI. Trimming took off 5 bases at V and 6 bases at J, with 16 bases between the two ends.

This chain joins TRBV18 and TRBJ1-2; TRBD1 matches at 7 bases. CDR1 KGHSH and CDR2 LQKENI come from the germline V gene. Unmatched junction bases numbered 10, after V lost 5 bases and J lost 7 bases. The CDR3 is 14 amino acids. The CDR3, as DNA: TGTGCCAGCTCAGGGGAGCAGGGGGTATCTGGCTACACCTTC. Translation: CASSGEQGVSGYTF. Complete variable domain (other parts from reference TRBV18 and TRBJ1-2): NAGVMQNPRHLVRRRGQEARLRCSPMKGHSHVYWYRQLPEEGLKFMVYLQKENIIDESGMPKERFSAEFPKEGPSILRIQQVVRGDSAAYFCASSGEQGVSGYTFGSGTRLTVV.

The chain employs TRBV19 and TRBJ2-1; D may be TRBD2 (6 bases). From germline, CDR1 is LNHDA and CDR2 SQIVND (reference sequence). There are 14 residues in the CDR3. V was trimmed by 9 bases and J by 5 bases, leaving 17 bases between them. CDR3 in DNA: TGTGCCAGCACTTCCGGGACTTATGACAATGAGCAGTTCTTC. It codes for CASTSGTYDNEQFF.

The chain employs TRBV11-3 and TRBJ2-1; maybe TRBD2 (5 bases). The CDR3 is 15 residues long. Trimming stripped 2 bases from V and 2 bases from J, with 10 bases between. The germline V gene encodes CDR1 SGHNT and CDR2 YENEEA. CDR3 protein: CASSLLGGTYNEQFF. Here the CDR3 DNA reads TGTGCCAGCAGCTTACTCGGAGGTACCTACAATGAGCAGTTCTTC.